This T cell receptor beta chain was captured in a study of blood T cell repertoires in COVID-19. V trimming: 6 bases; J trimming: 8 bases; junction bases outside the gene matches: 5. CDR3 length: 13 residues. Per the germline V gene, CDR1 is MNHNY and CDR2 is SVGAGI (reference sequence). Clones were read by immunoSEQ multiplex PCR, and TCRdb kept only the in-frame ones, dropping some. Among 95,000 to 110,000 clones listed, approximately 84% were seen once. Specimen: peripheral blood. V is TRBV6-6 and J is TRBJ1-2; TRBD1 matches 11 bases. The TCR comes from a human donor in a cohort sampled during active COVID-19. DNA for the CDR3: TGTGCCAGCAGAGAGGGACAGGGGGTAGGCTACACCTTC. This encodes CASREGQGVGYTF.